This T cell receptor (beta chain) emerged from a study of preoperative IRX-2 immunotherapy in early breast cancer (dated by TCRdb to the late 2010s). Trimming costs V 5 bases and J 6 bases, and their ends lie 16 bases apart. The CDR3 measures 14 amino acids from cysteine to phenylalanine. Just CDR3 DNA is preserved here, 42 bases in frame from base 1. The germline V gene yields MNHGY for CDR1 and SAAAGT for CDR2. Sample treatment or condition, as interpreted from the label and publication: preoperative locoregional IRX-2 cytokine immunotherapy. The samples were obtained from a phase Ib study that tested preoperative, locoregional IRX-2 cytokine immunotherapy designed to prime immune responses. The donors were early-stage breast cancer patients who were given IRX-2 prior to surgery. To note about this clone: No cognate antigen has been identified for it. Base qualities are not provided; no much larger clone lies one nucleotide away.

The library was built by means of the immunoSEQ multiplex PCR assay. TCRdb mirrors the immuneACCESS table, restricted to in-frame sequences. Some clones are absent from its copies; in checked studies, under half trace to an unresolved V gene, and the reason for the others is unknown. For this sample the table gives roughly 3,500 clones, of which 79% were detected only once. More than 11% of the sample rests with the top ten. The clonotype comes from a human donor with breast cancer. Recombination linked TRBV6-8 to TRBJ1-1, with a tentative D gene TRBD1 over 5 matching bases. The sample was tumor tissue, taken after IRX-2 immunotherapy. Here the CDR3 is given as CASSVMGRVAEAFF. DNA sequence: TGTGCCAGCAGTGTAATGGGCAGGGTCGCTGAAGCTTTCTTT.